This T cell receptor (beta chain) was recorded in a study of identical twins. This CDR3 is built from 14 residues. With V trimmed by 5 bases and J by 7 bases, 5 bases remained unmatched. General study results and limits: With abundant cord blood beta clonotypes, insertions were fewer; memory repertoires showed no such pattern. Findings came from cross-sectional statistics, without long-term follow-up of donors.

As to this clonotype: The antigen is unknown.

After template switching added a universal primer site, the resulting cDNA carried unique molecular identifiers. TCRdb reprocessed the 5' RACE reads with MiXCR, giving one entry per CDR3 protein. Altogether about 900,000 distinct CDR3 sequences are present, roughly an eighth being singletons, with the ten largest covering under 2%. These data also featured in a second study, about yellow fever vaccine responses in identical twins.

The sequence came from a woman younger than 35 in good health. V gene TRBV12-3 or TRBV12-4 combines with J gene TRBJ1-4; 9 bases map to TRBD1. The sequenced material came from PBMCs. The CDR3 sequence: CASSIGTGSEKLFF. CDR3 nucleotides: TGTGCCAGCAGTATCGGGACAGGGAGTGAAAAACTGTTTTTT.